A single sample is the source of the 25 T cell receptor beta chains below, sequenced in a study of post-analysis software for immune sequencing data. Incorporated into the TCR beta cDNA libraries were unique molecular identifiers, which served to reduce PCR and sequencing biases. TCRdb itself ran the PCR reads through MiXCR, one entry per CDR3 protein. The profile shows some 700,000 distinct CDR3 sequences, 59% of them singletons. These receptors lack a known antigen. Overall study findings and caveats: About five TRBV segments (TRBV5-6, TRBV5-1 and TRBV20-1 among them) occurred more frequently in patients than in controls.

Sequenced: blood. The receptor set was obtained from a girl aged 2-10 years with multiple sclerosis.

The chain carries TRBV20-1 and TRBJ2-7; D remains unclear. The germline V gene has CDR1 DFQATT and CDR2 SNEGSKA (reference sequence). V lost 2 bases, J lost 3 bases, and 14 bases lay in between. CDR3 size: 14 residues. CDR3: CSARIPGPSYEQYF. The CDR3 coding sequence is TGCAGTGCTAGAATCCCGGGCCCTAGCTACGAGCAGTACTTC.

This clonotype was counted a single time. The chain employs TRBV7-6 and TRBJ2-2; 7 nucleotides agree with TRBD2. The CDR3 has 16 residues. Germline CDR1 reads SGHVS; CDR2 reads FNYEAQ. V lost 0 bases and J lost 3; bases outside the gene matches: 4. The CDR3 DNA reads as TGTGCCAGCAGCTTAGCAGCGGGGACTTACACCGGGGAGCTGTTTTTT. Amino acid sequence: CASSLAAGTYTGELFF.

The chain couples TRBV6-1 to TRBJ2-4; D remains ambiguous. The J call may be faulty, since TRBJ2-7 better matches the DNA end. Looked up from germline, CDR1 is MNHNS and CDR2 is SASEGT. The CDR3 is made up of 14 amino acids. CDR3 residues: CASSDEDGSYEQYF. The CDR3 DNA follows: TGTGCCAGCAGTGATGAAGACGGTAGCTACGAGCAGTACTTC.

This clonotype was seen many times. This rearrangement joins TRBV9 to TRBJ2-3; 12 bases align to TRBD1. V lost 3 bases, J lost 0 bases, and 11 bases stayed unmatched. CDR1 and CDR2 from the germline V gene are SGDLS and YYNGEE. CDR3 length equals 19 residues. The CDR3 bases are TGTGCCAGCAGCGCGCGATCGGGACAGGGGGCGCCTAGCACAGATACGCAGTATTTT. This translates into CASSARSGQGAPSTDTQYF.

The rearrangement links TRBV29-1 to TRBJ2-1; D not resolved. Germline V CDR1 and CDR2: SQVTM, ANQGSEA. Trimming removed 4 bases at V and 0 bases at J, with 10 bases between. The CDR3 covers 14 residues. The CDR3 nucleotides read TGCAGCGTTGTCGGTCCCAGCTCCTACAATGAGCAGTTCTTC. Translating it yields CSVVGPSSYNEQFF.

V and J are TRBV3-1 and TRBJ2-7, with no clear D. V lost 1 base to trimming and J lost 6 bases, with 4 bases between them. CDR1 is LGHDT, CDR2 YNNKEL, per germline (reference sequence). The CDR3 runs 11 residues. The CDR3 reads CASSQVGEQYF. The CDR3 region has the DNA TGTGCCAGCAGCCAAGTTGGCGAGCAGTACTTC.

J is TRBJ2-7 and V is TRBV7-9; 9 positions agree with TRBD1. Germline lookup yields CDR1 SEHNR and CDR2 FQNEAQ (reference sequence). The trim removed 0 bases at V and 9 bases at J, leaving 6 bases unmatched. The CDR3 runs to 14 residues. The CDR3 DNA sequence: TGTGCCAGCAGCTTAGCGGTCAGGGACAGGGCGCAGTACTTC. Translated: CASSLAVRDRAQYF. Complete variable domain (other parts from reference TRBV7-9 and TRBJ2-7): DTGVSQNPRHKITKRGQNVTFRCDPISEHNRLYWYRQTLGQGPEFLTYFQNEAQLEKSRLLSDRFSAERPKGSFSTLEIQRTEQGDSAMYLCASSLAVRDRAQYFGPGTRLTVT.

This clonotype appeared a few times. CDR3 amino acids: CASSENRGSVYGYTF. CDR3 in DNA: TGCGCCAGCAGTGAGAATAGAGGGTCCGTTTATGGCTACACCTTC. This chain links TRBV10-2 with TRBJ1-2; D unresolved. Trimming took 2 bases from V and 5 from J, leaving 15 bases between them. CDR3 length equals 15 residues. Germline CDR1 WSHSY, CDR2 SAAADI.

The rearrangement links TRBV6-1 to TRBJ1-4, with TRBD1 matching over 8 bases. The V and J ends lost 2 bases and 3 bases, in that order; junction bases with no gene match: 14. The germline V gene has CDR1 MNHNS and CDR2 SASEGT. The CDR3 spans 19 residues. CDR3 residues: CASSEFWQGAYGANEKLFF. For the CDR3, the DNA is TGTGCCAGCAGTGAATTCTGGCAGGGGGCATACGGGGCTAATGAAAAACTGTTTTTT.

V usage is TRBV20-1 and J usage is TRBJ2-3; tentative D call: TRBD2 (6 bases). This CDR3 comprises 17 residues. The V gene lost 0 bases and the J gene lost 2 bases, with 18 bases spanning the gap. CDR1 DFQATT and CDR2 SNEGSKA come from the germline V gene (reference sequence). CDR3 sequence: CSARDIRGVATTDTQYF. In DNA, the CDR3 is TGCAGTGCTAGAGATATTCGCGGGGTTGCTACCACAGATACGCAGTATTTT.

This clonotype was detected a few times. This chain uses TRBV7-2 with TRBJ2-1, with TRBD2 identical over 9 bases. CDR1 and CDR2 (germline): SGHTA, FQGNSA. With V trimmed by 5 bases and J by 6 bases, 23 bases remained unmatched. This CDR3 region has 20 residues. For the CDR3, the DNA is TGTGCCAGCAGCCCGAGTAGGGCTAGCGGGACCACCAGTGGGGTCAATGAGCAGTTCTTC. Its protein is CASSPSRASGTTSGVNEQFF.

For the CDR3, the DNA is TGTGCCACCAGCAGAGATCCGGTGAACACTGAAGCTTTCTTT. Its translation is CATSRDPVNTEAFF. This chain uses TRBV15 with TRBJ1-1; no reliable D call. Germline-derived CDR1 and CDR2 are LNHNV and YYDKDF (reference sequence). V shed 0 bases and J shed 0 bases, with 5 bases lying between them. The CDR3 contains 14 residues.

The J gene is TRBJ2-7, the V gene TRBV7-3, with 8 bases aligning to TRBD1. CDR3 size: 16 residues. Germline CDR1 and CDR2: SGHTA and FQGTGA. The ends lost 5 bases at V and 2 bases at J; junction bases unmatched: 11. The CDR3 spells CASSPHPDRAPYEQYF. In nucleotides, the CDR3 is TGTGCCAGCAGCCCACACCCGGACAGGGCACCCTACGAGCAGTACTTC. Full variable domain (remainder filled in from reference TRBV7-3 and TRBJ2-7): GAGVSQTPSNKVTEKGKYVELRCDPISGHTALYWYRQSLGQGPEFLIYFQGTGAADDSGLPNDRFFAVRPEGSVSTLKIQRTERGDSAVYLCASSPHPDRAPYEQYFGPGTRLTVT.

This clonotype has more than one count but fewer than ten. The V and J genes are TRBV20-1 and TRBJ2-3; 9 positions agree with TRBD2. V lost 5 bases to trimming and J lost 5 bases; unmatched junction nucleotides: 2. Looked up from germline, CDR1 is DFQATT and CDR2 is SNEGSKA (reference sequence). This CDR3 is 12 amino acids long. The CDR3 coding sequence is TGCAGTGCTCCAGCGGGAGGAGATACGCAGTATTTT. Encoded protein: CSAPAGGDTQYF.

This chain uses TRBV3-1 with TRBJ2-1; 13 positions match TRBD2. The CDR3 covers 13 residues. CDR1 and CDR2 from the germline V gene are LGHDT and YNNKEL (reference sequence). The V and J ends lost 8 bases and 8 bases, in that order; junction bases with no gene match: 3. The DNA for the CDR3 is TGTGCCAGCGGACTAGCGGGAGTAGATGAGCAGTTCTTC. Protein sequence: CASGLAGVDEQFF.

The CDR3 loop is CASSKGQNYEQYF. Written as DNA, the CDR3 is TGTGCCAGCAGCAAAGGACAGAACTACGAGCAGTACTTC. V gene TRBV21-1 combines with J gene TRBJ2-7; the D call in the table, TRBD1, was not verified against the DNA. TRBV21-1 is a documented pseudogene. The CDR3 sequence is 13 residues long.

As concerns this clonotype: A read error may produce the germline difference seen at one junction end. In DNA, the CDR3 is TGTGTCAGCAGTACCGGGCAGGGGGATAGCTCCTACAATGAGCAGTTCTTC. Its translation is CVSSTGQGDSSYNEQFF. The J gene is TRBJ2-1, the V gene TRBV12-3 or TRBV12-4, with 7 nucleotides matching TRBD1. This CDR3 contains 17 residues.

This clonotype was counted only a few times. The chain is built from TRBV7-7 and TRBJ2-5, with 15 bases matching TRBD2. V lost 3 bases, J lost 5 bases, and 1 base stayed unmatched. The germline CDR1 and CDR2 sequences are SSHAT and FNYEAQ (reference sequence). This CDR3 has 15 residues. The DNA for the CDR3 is TGTGCCAGCAGCTTTGGACTAGCGGGGGGGGAGACCCAGTACTTC. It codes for CASSFGLAGGETQYF. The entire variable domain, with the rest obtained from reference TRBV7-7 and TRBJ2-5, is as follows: GAGVSQSPRYKVTKRGQDVTLRCDPISSHATLYWYQQALGQGPEFLTYFNYEAQPDKSGLPSDRFSAERPEGSISTLTIQRTEQRDSAMYRCASSFGLAGGETQYFGPGTRLLVL.

CDR3 nucleotides: TGTGCCAGCAGTTCCTCGACATTTAACTATGGCTACACCTTC. Encoded protein: CASSSSTFNYGYTF. The chain recombines TRBV28 with TRBJ1-2; D is ambiguous. Trimming removed 4 bases from V and 1 base from J, with 10 bases in between. Germline V gives CDR1 MDHEN, CDR2 SYDVKM. There are 14 residues in the CDR3.

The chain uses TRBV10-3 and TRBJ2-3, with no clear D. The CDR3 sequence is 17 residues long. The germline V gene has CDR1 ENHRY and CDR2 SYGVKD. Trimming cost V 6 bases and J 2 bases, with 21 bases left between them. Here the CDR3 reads CAIRTSERHSLTDTQYF. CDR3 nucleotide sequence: TGTGCCATCAGGACCTCCGAGCGTCACTCTCTCACAGATACGCAGTATTTT.

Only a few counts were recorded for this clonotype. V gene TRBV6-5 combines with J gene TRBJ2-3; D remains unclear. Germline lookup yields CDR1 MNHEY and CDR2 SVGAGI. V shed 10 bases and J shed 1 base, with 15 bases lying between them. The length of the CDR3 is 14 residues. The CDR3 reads CATQIGPGTDTQYF. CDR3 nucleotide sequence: TGTGCCACCCAAATTGGCCCCGGCACAGATACGCAGTATTTT.

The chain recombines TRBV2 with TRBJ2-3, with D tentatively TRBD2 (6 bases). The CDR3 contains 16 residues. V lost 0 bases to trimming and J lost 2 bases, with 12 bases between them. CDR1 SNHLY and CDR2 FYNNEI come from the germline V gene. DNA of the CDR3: TGTGCCAGCAGTGAAGCAACACTAGCCCCCACAGATACGCAGTATTTT. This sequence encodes CASSEATLAPTDTQYF.

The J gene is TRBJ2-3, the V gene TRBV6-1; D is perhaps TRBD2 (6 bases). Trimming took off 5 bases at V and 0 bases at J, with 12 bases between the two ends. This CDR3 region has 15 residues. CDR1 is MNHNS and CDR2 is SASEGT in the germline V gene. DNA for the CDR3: TGTGCCAGCAGTAATTGGCTAGCGAGCACAGATACGCAGTATTTT. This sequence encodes CASSNWLASTDTQYF.

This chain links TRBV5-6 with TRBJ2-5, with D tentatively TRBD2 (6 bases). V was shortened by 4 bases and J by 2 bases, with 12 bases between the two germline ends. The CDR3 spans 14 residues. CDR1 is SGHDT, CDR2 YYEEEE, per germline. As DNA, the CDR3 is TGTGCCAGCAGCCCATGGGAGGTTCAAGAGACCCAGTACTTC. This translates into CASSPWEVQETQYF.

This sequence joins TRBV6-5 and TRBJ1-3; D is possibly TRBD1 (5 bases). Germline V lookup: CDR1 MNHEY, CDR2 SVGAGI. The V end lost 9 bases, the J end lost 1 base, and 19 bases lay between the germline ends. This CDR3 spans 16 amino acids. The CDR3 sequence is CASTAGLLGSGNTIYF. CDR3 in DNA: TGTGCCAGTACTGCAGGGCTACTCGGTTCTGGAAACACCATATATTTT.